Listed here is a single T cell receptor (beta chain). The data are from a study of blood T cell repertoires in COVID-19. Looking at the study overall: COVID-19 samples from acute and convalescent phases originated in the United States, Italy and Spain.

TCRdb keeps only in-frame clones here, not all; method: immunoSEQ multiplex PCR. The sample has roughly 110,000 clones, 85% to 90% seen once. Per germline, CDR1 LGHDT and CDR2 YNNKEL (reference sequence). The V segment lost 1 base and the J segment 6 bases; nucleotides outside the gene matches: 2. The CDR3 runs to 13 residues. The origin of this receptor is a woman between 55 and 75 years old with COVID-19, enrolled during active disease. This chain links TRBV3-1 (or the pseudogene TRBV3-2) with TRBJ2-7, with 8 bases fitting TRBD1. The sample taken for sequencing was peripheral blood. Here the CDR3 reads CASSQVTGGEQYF. DNA of the CDR3: TGTGCCAGCAGCCAAGTTACAGGGGGCGAGCAGTACTTC.